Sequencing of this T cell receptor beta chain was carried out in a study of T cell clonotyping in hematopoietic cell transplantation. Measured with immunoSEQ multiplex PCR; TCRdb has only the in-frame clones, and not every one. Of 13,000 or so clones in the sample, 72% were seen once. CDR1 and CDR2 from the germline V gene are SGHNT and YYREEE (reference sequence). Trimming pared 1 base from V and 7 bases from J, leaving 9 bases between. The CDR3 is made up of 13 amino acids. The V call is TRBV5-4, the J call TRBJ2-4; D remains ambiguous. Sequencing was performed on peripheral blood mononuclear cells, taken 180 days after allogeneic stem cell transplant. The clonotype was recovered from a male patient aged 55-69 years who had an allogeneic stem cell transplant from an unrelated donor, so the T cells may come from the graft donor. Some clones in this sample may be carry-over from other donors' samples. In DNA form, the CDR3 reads TGTGCCAGCAGCTTGATTTCCGAGAACATTCAGTACTTC. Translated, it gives CASSLISENIQYF.